This is a list of T cell receptor beta chains from one sample in a study of cytomegalovirus exposure and HLA in healthy donors. TCRdb's copy holds only in-frame clones and misses some; the assay was immunoSEQ multiplex PCR. The sample has some 190,000 clones, 82% seen once; the top ten hold about 1.6%. Sequences were obtained from PBMCs. The receptors shown here come from a man aged 35 to 55 in good health and CMV-seronegative. CDR3s include the opening cysteine and the closing phenylalanine or tryptophan. D genes are given only for firm matches. Part of the rows lack a size; the others show once, few, many or a class for expanded clones.

>TRBJ1-1|.|12|.|TRBV29-1
TGCAGCGGCCGGAGGGAGAACACTGAAGCTTTCTTT
CSGRRENTEAFF
>TRBJ2-2|.|15|TRBD2|TRBV5-1
TGCGCCAGCAGCCCGACTAGCGGGGGAGGCGGGGAGCTGTTTTTT
CASSPTSGGGGELFF
>TRBJ1-6|.|11|.|TRBV30
TGTGCCGCCCGAAGGGGTAGAACCCTCCACTTT
CAARRGRTLHF
>TRBJ1-2|.|11|.|TRBV28
TGTGCCAGCAACCTACACTACGGCTACACCTTC
CASNLHYGYTF
>TRBJ2-7|.|13|.|TRBV18
TGTGCCAGCTCACCCGGACAGAGCTACGAGCAGTACTTC
CASSPGQSYEQYF
>TRBJ1-1|.|15|TRBD1|TRBV11-2
TGTGCCAGCAGCTTATACAGACAGGGGGCGAGTGAAGCTTTCTTT
CASSLYRQGASEAFF
>TRBJ1-5|few|17|TRBD1|TRBV28
TGTGCCACCGCATCTGCCGGGACAGGGGTAACTAGTCAGCCCCAGCATTTT
CATASAGTGVTSQPQHF
>TRBJ2-3|few|15|TRBD2|TRBV2
TGTGCCAGCAGTGATCAAGCGGGGGGTCCCTCTACGCAGTATTTT
CASSDQAGGPSTQYF
>TRBJ2-7|.|13|.|TRBV5-6
TGTGCCAGCACACCCCCGGGCTCCTACGAGCAGTACTTC
CASTPPGSYEQYF
>TRBJ2-3|.|18|TRBD1|TRBV9
TGTGCCAGCAGCGTAGGGGACAGGGGGCCCGAGATCACAGATACGCAGTATTTT
CASSVGDRGPEITDTQYF
>TRBJ1-5|.|15|.|TRBV11-2
TGTGCCAGCAGCTTAGGGCCAGGGTTAACTCAGCCCCAGCATTTT
CASSLGPGLTQPQHF
>TRBJ1-1|.|15|.|TRBV7-2
TGTGCCAGCAGCTCTCAGGGGATCGGCGGCACTGAAGCTTTCTTT
CASSSQGIGGTEAFF
>TRBJ2-2|.|17|.|TRBV29-1
TGCAGCGTTGAACGGGTGTCCAGCCGATCGAACACCGGGGAGCTGTTTTTT
CSVERVSSRSNTGELFF